These 2 T cell receptor beta chains share one sample of origin, sequenced in a study of cytomegalovirus exposure and HLA in healthy donors. PCR involved 60 Vbeta and 13 Jbeta primers. Here immunoSEQ multiplex PCR was the method, and the copy in TCRdb shows in-frame clones only, minus some. Here the sample spans under 200,000 clones, more than 60% being singletons. Sequenced material: PBMCs. The receptors originated from a female donor in good health and CMV-seronegative.

V usage is TRBV5-5 and J usage is TRBJ2-1; D uncertain. Germline assignment: CDR1 SGHKS and CDR2 YYEKEE (reference sequence). There are 15 residues in the CDR3. V was shortened by 2 bases and J by 1 base, with 10 bases between the two germline ends. CDR3: CASSFLAISYNEQFF. In DNA form, the CDR3 reads TGTGCCAGCAGCTTTTTGGCAATATCCTACAATGAGCAGTTCTTC.

The gene calls are TRBV19 and TRBJ1-2, with 10 bases fitting TRBD1. CDR1 is LNHDA and CDR2 is SQIVND in the germline V gene (reference sequence). V lost 5 bases to trimming and J lost 2 bases; unmatched junction nucleotides: 14. CDR3 length equals 18 residues. The CDR3 nucleotides are TGTGCCAGTAGTCGCCGGGACAGGGGCCTCCAGGTGAACTATGGCTACACCTTC. Translating it yields CASSRRDRGLQVNYGYTF.